This T cell receptor (beta chain) derives from a study of metastatic and nonmetastatic thyroid tumors. Not a single patient had been given any form of treatment at any point before undergoing thyroid surgery. This clone was found many times. MiXCR was used by TCRdb to re-call the PCR reads. Of approximately 37,000 clones detected, about 16% appear once; the ten largest clones hold approximately 3.8%. The CDR3 is 13 amino acids. The V gene lost 4 bases and the J gene lost 7 bases, with 13 bases spanning the gap. The germline V gene encodes CDR1 KGHSH and CDR2 LQKENI. The sequence came from a female donor with papillary thyroid cancer or a benign thyroid nodule (not recorded which). Some clones in this sample may be carry-over from other donors' samples. The chain employs TRBV18 and TRBJ1-2; no clear D. Sequenced material: blood. CDR3 region: CASSRPQSPGYTF. Written as DNA, the CDR3 is TGTGCCAGCTCACGCCCCCAGAGTCCTGGCTACACCTTC. Full variable domain (remainder filled in from reference TRBV18 and TRBJ1-2): NAGVMQNPRHLVRRRGQEARLRCSPMKGHSHVYWYRQLPEEGLKFMVYLQKENIIDESGMPKERFSAEFPKEGPSILRIQQVVRGDSAAYFCASSRPQSPGYTFGSGTRLTVV.